This T cell receptor beta chain was identified in a study of CD8+CD57+ T cells in acquired aplastic anemia. Study-level results: Researchers report that some 31 CD8+ CDR3 sequences appeared in both patients and controls.

CDR3 and TCR beta VDJ profiling relied on a genomic DNA template. TCRdb reprocessed the reads with MiXCR, giving one entry per CDR3 protein. The table records about 200,000 distinct CDR3 sequences, about half of them present only once. Selection for sequencing was limited to patients who had shown CD8+CD57+ cell expansion by flow cytometry. Every patient was diagnosed with severe acquired aplastic anemia. At blood sampling, none of the patients had yet received therapy. The V gene's germline CDR1 is SGHRS and CDR2 YFSETQ. V shed 0 bases and J shed 2 bases, with 11 bases lying between them. This CDR3 is built from 15 residues. This clonotype has a count of ten or more. Its antigen is not identified.

The sequenced sample consisted of sorted CD4+, CD8+, or CD8+CD57+ T cells (not recorded which) from PBMCs. The source of this sequence is a human donor with aplastic anemia. The chain has TRBV5-1 and TRBJ1-2; perhaps TRBD1 as D (6 bases). The CDR3 DNA sequence: TGCGCCAGCAGCTTGGCGACAGGCTCAAACTATGGCTACACCTTC. Amino acid sequence: CASSLATGSNYGYTF.